The 14 T cell receptor beta chains reported below all come from one sample, sequenced in a study of PD-1 blockade in classical Hodgkin lymphoma. Following autologous stem cell transplantation, relapse occurred in every patient, and exposure to brentuximab vedotin varied. The data were produced by immunoSEQ multiplex PCR, yet TCRdb's version contains in-frame clones alone and is incomplete. The repertoire holds 30,000 to 35,000 clones, with around 82% as singletons. Material: peripheral blood mononuclear cells (PBMCs), obtained at baseline. The origin of the receptors is a human donor with classical Hodgkin lymphoma.

The V call is TRBV19, the J call TRBJ2-7, with TRBD2 matching 7 bases. The V gene's germline CDR1 is LNHDA and CDR2 SQIVND (reference sequence). This CDR3 region has 14 residues. Trimming took 8 bases from V and 2 from J; bases not matched to a gene: 9. CDR3 protein: CASGTGGIPYEQYF. CDR3 bases: TGTGCCAGTGGGACGGGGGGAATCCCCTACGAGCAGTACTTC.

The chain recombines TRBV7-3 with TRBJ1-2; D possibly corresponds to TRBD1 (6 bases). CDR3 length: 15 residues. Trimming left V 3 bases short and J 2 bases short, with 13 bases between. Germline CDR1 and CDR2: SGHTA and FQGTGA. The CDR3 coding sequence is TGTGCCAGCAGCTTGGGAACAGGGATGAACTATGGCTACACCTTC. Its translation is CASSLGTGMNYGYTF. The whole variable domain, filled in from reference TRBV7-3 and TRBJ1-2, reads GAGVSQTPSNKVTEKGKYVELRCDPISGHTALYWYRQSLGQGPEFLIYFQGTGAADDSGLPNDRFFAVRPEGSVSTLKIQRTERGDSAVYLCASSLGTGMNYGYTFGSGTRLTVV.

Only one count was recorded for this clone. CDR3 protein: CASSRQGVYEQYF. The DNA for the CDR3 is TGTGCCAGCAGCCGCCAGGGGGTCTACGAGCAGTACTTC. The genes are TRBV7-2 and TRBJ2-7; TRBD1 matches at 7 bases. CDR3 length: 13 amino acids. Germline CDR1 and CDR2: SGHTA and FQGNSA. V gave up 5 bases and J gave up 3 bases; unmatched junction bases: 4.

The V and J genes are TRBV19 and TRBJ2-7; 9 bases are shared with TRBD1. The germline gives CDR1 LNHDA, CDR2 SQIVND (reference sequence). The CDR3 is 13 residues long. The V segment lost 7 bases and the J segment 6 bases; nucleotides outside the gene matches: 7. The CDR3 region is CASKGTGNSEQYF. The CDR3, as DNA: TGTGCCAGTAAAGGGACAGGGAACTCCGAGCAGTACTTC.

Details on this clone: Different DNA sequences within this sample yield the same CDR3. The chain joins TRBV5-1 to TRBJ1-1; TRBD1 is a possible D gene (6 bases). V shed 3 bases and J shed 3 bases, with 9 bases lying between them. CDR3 length: 13 amino acids. CDR1 SGHRS and CDR2 YFSETQ come from the germline V gene. CDR3 nucleotides: TGCGCCAGCAGCTCACAGGGCGACACTGAAGCTTTCTTT. Translated, it gives CASSSQGDTEAFF.

The chain uses TRBV4-2 and TRBJ1-1, with 7 positions matching TRBD1. Germline trimming cut 1 base from V and 1 base from J; bases unmatched to any gene: 3. The CDR3 has 15 amino acids. Per germline, CDR1 LGHNA and CDR2 YNFKEQ. CDR3 in DNA: TGTGCCAGCAGCCAAGCCGGGACAGCGAACACTGAAGCTTTCTTT. It yields the protein CASSQAGTANTEAFF.

The chain has TRBV29-1 and TRBJ2-1, with 8 bases aligning to TRBD1. This CDR3 spans 12 amino acids. Germline CDR1 and CDR2: SQVTM and ANQGSEA. After removal of 7 bases from V and 6 bases from J, the junction contained 5 bases not matched to a gene. The CDR3 region has the DNA TGCAGCGCCTCTGGACAGGGCAATGAGCAGTTCTTC. As protein: CSASGQGNEQFF.

The chain is built from TRBV27 and TRBJ2-7; TRBD1 agrees at 9 bases. This CDR3 comprises 14 residues. V shed 5 bases, J shed 4 bases, and the junction held 6 bases outside the gene matches. The germline V gene encodes CDR1 MNHEY and CDR2 SMNVEV (reference sequence). DNA of the CDR3: TGTGCCAGCAGTCCTAAGGACAGGGGATACGAGCAGTACTTC. The encoded protein is CASSPKDRGYEQYF.

The V gene is TRBV5-4, the J gene TRBJ2-1, with 9 nucleotides matching TRBD1. Germline CDR1 and CDR2: SGHNT and YYREEE (reference sequence). Unmatched junction bases numbered 6, after V lost 3 bases and J lost 5 bases. The CDR3 is 15 amino acids. The CDR3 loop is CASSSTGGADNEQFF. The CDR3 DNA sequence: TGTGCCAGCAGCTCTACAGGGGGCGCGGACAATGAGCAGTTCTTC.

V gene TRBV5-1 combines with J gene TRBJ1-2; 9 nucleotides agree with TRBD1. In germline, CDR1 is SGHRS, CDR2 YFSETQ. This CDR3 is 16 amino acids long. V shed 0 bases and J 7 bases; nucleotides not matched to a gene: 10. CDR3 in amino acids: CASSLGARTGAPGYTF. CDR3 sequence (DNA): TGCGCCAGCAGCTTGGGGGCCAGGACAGGGGCCCCTGGCTACACCTTC.

The V and J genes are TRBV11-1 and TRBJ2-1; D is undetermined. V was cut by 2 bases and J by 1 base, with 12 bases left in between. The germline gives CDR1 SGHAT, CDR2 FQDESV (reference sequence). This CDR3 is 16 amino acids long. CDR3 region: CASSLRRVPSYNEQFF. The DNA of the CDR3 is TGTGCCAGCAGCTTACGCCGAGTTCCGTCCTACAATGAGCAGTTCTTC. Drawing the rest from reference TRBV11-1 and TRBJ2-1, the complete variable domain is EAEVAQSPRYKITEKSQAVAFWCDPISGHATLYWYRQILGQGPELLVQFQDESVVDDSQLPKDRFSAERLKGVDSTLKIQPAELGDSAMYLCASSLRRVPSYNEQFFGPGTRLTVL.

V gene TRBV6-5 combines with J gene TRBJ2-1; D gene uncertain. Looked up from germline, CDR1 is MNHEY and CDR2 is SVGAGI. CDR3 length: 15 residues. V lost 6 bases and J 1 base, leaving 13 bases between the germline ends. Here the CDR3 reads CASSLDPTSYNEQFF. Here the CDR3 DNA reads TGTGCCAGCAGCCTGGACCCCACGTCCTACAATGAGCAGTTCTTC.

The chain has TRBV4-3 and TRBJ1-1, with TRBD1 matching 8 bases. Trimming removed 1 base from V and 5 bases from J; junction bases left unmatched: 12. Germline values: CDR1 LGHNA, CDR2 YSLEER. There are 17 residues in the CDR3. This CDR3 is CASSQAGQGKPKTEAFF. In nucleotides, the CDR3 is TGCGCCAGCAGCCAAGCCGGACAGGGAAAGCCTAAGACTGAAGCTTTCTTT.

V and J are TRBV30 and TRBJ1-1; D not certain. There are 13 residues in the CDR3. CDR1 and CDR2 (germline): GTSNPN, SVGIG (reference sequence). The germline V and J ends were trimmed by 3 bases and 4 bases, with 12 bases remaining between them. Here the CDR3 reads CAWRAWGGTEAFF. The CDR3, as DNA: TGTGCCTGGAGGGCGTGGGGAGGCACTGAAGCTTTCTTT.